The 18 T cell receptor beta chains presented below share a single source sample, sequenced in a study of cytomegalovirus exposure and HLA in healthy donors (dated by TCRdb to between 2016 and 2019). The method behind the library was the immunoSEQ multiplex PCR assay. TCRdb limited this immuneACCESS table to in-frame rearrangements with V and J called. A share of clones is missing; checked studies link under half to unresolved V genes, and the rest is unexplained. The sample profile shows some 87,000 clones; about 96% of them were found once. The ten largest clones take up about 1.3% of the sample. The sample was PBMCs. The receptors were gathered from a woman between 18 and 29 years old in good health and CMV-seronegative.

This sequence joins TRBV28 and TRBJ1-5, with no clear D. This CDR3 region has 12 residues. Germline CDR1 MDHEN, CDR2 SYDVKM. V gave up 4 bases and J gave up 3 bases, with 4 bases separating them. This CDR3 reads CASSSNNQPQHF. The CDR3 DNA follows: TGTGCCAGCAGTTCCAACAATCAGCCCCAGCATTTT.

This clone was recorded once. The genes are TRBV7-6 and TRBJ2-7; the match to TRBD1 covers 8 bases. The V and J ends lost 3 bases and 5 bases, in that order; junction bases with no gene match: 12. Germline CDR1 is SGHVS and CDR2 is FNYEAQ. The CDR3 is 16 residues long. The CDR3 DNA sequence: TGTGCCAGCAGCTTCAGTTATGGGACAGGAGAGAACGAGCAGTACTTC. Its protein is CASSFSYGTGENEQYF.

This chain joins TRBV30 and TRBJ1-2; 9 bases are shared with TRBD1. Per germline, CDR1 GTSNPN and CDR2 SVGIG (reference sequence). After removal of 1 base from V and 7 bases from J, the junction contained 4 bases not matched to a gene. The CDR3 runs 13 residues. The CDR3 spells CAWSARQGGGYTF. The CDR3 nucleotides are TGTGCCTGGAGTGCCCGACAGGGGGGTGGCTACACCTTC.

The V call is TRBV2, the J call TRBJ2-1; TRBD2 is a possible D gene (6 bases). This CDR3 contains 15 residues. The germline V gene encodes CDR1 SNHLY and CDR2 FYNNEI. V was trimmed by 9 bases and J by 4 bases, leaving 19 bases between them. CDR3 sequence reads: CASRSGGRSYNEQFF. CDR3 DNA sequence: TGTGCCAGTCGGAGCGGAGGGCGGTCATACAATGAGCAGTTCTTC.

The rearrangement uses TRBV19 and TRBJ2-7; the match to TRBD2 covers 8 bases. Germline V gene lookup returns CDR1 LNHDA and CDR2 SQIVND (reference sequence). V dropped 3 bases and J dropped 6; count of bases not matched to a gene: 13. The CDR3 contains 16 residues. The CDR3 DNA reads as TGTGCCAGTAGTATCGCACCCGGACTAGCCGGGGTCGAGCAGTACTTC. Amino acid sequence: CASSIAPGLAGVEQYF.

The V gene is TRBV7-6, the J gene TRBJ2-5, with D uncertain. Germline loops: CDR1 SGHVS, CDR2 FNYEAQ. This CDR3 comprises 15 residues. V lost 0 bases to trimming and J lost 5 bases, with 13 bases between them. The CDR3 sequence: CASSLASSSVETQYF. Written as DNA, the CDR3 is TGTGCCAGCAGCTTAGCAAGTAGCTCGGTGGAGACCCAGTACTTC.

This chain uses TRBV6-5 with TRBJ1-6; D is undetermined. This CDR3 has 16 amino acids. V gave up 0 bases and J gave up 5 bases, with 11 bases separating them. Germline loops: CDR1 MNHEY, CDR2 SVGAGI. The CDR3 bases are TGTGCCAGCAGTTACTCGCGGCAGTCTAATAATTCACCCCTCCACTTT. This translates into CASSYSRQSNNSPLHF.

CDR3 amino acids: CASSLQSYEQYF. The CDR3 bases are TGTGCCAGCAGCCTACAGTCCTACGAGCAGTACTTC. V is TRBV14 and J is TRBJ2-7; D not resolved. CDR1 and CDR2 from the germline V gene are SGHDN and FVKESK. Trimming cost V 4 bases and J 1 base, with 5 bases left between them. The CDR3 covers 12 residues. Combining the CDR3 with reference TRBV14 and TRBJ2-7 gives the whole variable domain EAGVTQFPSHSVIEKGQTVTLRCDPISGHDNLYWYRRVMGKEIKFLLHFVKESKQDESGMPNNRFLAERTGGTYSTLKVQPAELEDSGVYFCASSLQSYEQYFGPGTRLTVT.

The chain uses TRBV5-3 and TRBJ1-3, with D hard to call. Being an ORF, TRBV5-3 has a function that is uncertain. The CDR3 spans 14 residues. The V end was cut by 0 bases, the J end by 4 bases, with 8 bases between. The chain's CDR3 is CARSLGGSGNTIYF. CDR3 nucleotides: TGTGCCAGAAGCTTGGGAGGATCGGGAAACACCATATATTTT.

The CDR3 region is CAKARGLGYTF. CDR3 sequence (DNA): TGTGCCAAAGCAAGGGGGTTGGGCTACACCTTC. This chain links TRBV6-4 with TRBJ1-2; tentatively, D is TRBD1 (6 bases). Germline CDR1 is MRHNA and CDR2 is SNTAGT. This CDR3 is 11 amino acids long. The V end was cut by 10 bases, the J end by 8 bases, with 14 bases between.

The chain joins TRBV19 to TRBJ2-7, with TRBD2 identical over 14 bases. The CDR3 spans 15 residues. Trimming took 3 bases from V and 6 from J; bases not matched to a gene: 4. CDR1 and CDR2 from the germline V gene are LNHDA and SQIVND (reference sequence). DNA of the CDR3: TGTGCCAGTAGTATGGGACTAGCGGGAGCGCTCGAGCAGTACTTC. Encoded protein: CASSMGLAGALEQYF.

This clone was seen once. CDR3 residues: CASSLLLSPFSDEQFF. CDR3 in DNA: TGTGCCAGCAGCTTGTTGTTGAGCCCTTTTTCCGATGAGCAGTTCTTC. The chain combines TRBV5-4 with TRBJ2-1; no clear D. Germline CDR1 SGHNT, CDR2 YYREEE (reference sequence). V lost 1 base and J 8 bases, leaving 19 bases between the germline ends. This CDR3 region has 16 residues.

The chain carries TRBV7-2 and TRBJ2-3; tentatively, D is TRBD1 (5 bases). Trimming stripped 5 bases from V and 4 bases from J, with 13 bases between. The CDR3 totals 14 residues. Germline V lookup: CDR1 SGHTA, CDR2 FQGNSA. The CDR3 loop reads CASSRSLGPDTQYF. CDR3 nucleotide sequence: TGTGCCAGCAGCCGATCCTTGGGGCCAGATACGCAGTATTTT.

Written as DNA, the CDR3 is TGTGCCAGCAGCCCTATTGGGCAAGAAGCTTTCTTT. This encodes CASSPIGQEAFF. This rearrangement joins TRBV28 to TRBJ1-1, with D unresolved. Germline V gives CDR1 MDHEN, CDR2 SYDVKM. With 6 bases removed from V and 8 bases from J, the gap between germline ends came to 13 bases. This CDR3 spans 12 amino acids.

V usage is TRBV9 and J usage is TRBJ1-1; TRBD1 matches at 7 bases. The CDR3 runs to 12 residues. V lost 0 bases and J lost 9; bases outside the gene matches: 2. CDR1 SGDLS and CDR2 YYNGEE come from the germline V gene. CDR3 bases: TGTGCCAGCAGCGTAGGACAGGGTCAAGCTTTCTTT. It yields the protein CASSVGQGQAFF.

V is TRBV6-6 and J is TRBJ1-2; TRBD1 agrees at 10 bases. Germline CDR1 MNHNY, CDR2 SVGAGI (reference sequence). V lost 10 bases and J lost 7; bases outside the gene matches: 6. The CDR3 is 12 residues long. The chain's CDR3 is CAIQTGGSGYTF. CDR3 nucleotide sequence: TGTGCCATTCAGACAGGGGGCTCTGGCTACACCTTC.

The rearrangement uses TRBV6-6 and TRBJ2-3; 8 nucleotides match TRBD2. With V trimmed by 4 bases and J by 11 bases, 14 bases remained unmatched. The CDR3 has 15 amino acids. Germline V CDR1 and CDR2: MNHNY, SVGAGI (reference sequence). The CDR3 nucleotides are TGTGCCAGCAGTTTCGGACTAGCCTTAGGGGGACTGCAGTATTTT. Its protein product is CASSFGLALGGLQYF.

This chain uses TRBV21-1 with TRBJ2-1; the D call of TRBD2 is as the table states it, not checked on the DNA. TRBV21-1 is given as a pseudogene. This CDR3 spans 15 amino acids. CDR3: CASSPLPSGYNEQFF. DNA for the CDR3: TGTGCCAGCAGTCCTCTTCCTAGCGGATACAATGAGCAGTTCTTC.